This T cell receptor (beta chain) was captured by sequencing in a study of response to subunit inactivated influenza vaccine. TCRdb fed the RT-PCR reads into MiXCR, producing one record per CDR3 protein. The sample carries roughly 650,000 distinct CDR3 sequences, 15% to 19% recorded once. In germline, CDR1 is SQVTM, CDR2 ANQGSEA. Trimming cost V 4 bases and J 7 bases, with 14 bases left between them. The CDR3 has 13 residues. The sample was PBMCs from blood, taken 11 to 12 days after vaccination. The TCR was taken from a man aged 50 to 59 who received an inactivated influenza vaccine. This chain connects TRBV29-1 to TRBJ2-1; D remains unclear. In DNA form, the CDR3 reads TGCAGCGTTGTCCGCTTGGGGTATAATGAGCAGTTCTTC. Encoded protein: CSVVRLGYNEQFF.